The sequence of this T cell receptor (beta chain) was determined in a study of blood T cell repertoires in COVID-19. Overall study context: The United States, Italy and Spain were the sources of the acute and convalescent COVID-19 samples. Sample material is recorded as cDNA or gDNA derived from T cells, B-cell-depleted T cells, or PBMCs.

As handled by the study authors: Reference gene primer amplification gave estimated nucleated cell counts. Assay used: immunoSEQ multiplex PCR; TCRdb lists only in-frame clones, some missing. Clone size and V and J calls were adopted from that table, with D and trimming inferred from the DNA. Of about 220,000 clones listed, about 81% are singletons. CDR1 and CDR2 (germline): SEHNR, FQNEAQ (reference sequence). The CDR3 covers 13 residues. V gave up 5 bases and J gave up 2 bases, with 9 bases separating them. Seattle enrolled patients during active infection and tracked them longitudinally. The sample comprised peripheral blood. The sequence derives from a woman older than 75 with COVID-19, enrolled during active disease. The chain employs TRBV7-9 and TRBJ1-1, with TRBD1 as a possible D gene (5 bases). The CDR3 DNA reads TGTGCCAGCAGCCTAGACAGTAACACTGAAGCTTTCTTT. Protein sequence: CASSLDSNTEAFF. Using reference TRBV7-9 and TRBJ1-1 for the parts outside the CDR3, the full variable domain is DTGVSQNPRHKITKRGQNVTFRCDPISEHNRLYWYRQTLGQGPEFLTYFQNEAQLEKSRLLSDRFSAERPKGSFSTLEIQRTEQGDSAMYLCASSLDSNTEAFFGQGTRLTVV.